This entry concerns a single T cell receptor (beta chain). As yet, its antigen is unknown. The sample belongs to a study of post-analysis software for immune sequencing data. As for the study in general: Clinical courses comprised relapsing-remitting, secondary progressive and progressive-relapsing multiple sclerosis. Regarding the study as a whole: Five or six TRBV segments were significantly more frequent in patients than in controls. TRBV5-6, TRBV5-1 and TRBV20-1 were among these segments. Pronounced co-clustering by F measure was evident among identically batched samples. Normalized Chao1 diversity was significantly lower in multiple sclerosis patients than in controls.

TCR beta cDNA libraries included unique molecular identifiers. From around 0.96 to 9.9 million T cells, 550,000 or so cDNA molecules were obtained. TCRdb ran MiXCR on the PCR reads and lists one entry per CDR3 protein. The sample has around 770,000 distinct CDR3 sequences; about half are singletons. The CDR3 runs to 15 residues. The J segment lost 12 bases and the V segment lost 6 bases, leaving 9 bases of the junction unmatched. This chain joins TRBV12-3 or TRBV12-4 and TRBJ2-1, with 15 bases matching TRBD2. The origin of this receptor is a girl aged 10 to 17 with multiple sclerosis. The material sequenced was blood. The CDR3 loop reads CASSPGLAGGGGQFF. CDR3 nucleotides: TGTGCCAGCAGCCCGGGACTAGCGGGGGGTGGGGGGCAGTTCTTC.